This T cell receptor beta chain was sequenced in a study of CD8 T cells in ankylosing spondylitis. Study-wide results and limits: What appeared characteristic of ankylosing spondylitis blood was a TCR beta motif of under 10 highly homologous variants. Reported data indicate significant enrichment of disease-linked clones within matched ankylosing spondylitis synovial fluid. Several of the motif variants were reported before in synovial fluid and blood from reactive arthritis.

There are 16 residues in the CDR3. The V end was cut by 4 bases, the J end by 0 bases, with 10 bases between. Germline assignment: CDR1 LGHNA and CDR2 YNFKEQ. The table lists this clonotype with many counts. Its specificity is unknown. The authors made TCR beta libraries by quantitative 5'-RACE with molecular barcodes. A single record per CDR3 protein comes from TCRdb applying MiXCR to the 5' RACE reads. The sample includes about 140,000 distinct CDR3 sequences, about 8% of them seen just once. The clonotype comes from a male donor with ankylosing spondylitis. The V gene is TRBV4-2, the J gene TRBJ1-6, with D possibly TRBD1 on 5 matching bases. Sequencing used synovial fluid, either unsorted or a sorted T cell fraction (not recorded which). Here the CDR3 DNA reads TGTGCCAGCAGCCCGGGGGTGAGCTCCTATAATTCACCCCTCCACTTT. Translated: CASSPGVSSYNSPLHF.